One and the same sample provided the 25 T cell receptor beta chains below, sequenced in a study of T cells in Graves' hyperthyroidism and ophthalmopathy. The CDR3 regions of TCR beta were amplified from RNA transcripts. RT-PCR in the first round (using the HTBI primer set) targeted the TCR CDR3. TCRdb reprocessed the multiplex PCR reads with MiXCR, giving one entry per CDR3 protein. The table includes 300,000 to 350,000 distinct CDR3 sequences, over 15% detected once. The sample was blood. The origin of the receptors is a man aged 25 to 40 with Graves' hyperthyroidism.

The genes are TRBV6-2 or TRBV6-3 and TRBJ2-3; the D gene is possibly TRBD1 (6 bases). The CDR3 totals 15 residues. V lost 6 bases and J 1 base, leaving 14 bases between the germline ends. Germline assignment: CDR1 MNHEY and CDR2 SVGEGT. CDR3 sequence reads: CASRAQGLGTDTQYF. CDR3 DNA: TGTGCCAGCAGAGCACAGGGTCTTGGCACAGATACGCAGTATTTT.

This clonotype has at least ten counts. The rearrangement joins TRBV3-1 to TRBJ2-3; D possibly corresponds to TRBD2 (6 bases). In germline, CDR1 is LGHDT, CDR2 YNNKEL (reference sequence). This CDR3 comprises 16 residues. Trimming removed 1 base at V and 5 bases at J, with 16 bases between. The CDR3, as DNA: TGTGCCAGCAGCCAAGGATGGGCGGGATTGATAGATACGCAGTATTTT. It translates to CASSQGWAGLIDTQYF.

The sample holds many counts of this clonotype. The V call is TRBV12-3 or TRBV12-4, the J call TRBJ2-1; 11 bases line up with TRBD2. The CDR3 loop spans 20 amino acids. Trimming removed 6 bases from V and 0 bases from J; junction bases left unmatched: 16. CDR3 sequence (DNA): TGTGCCAGCAGCCGAACGCCGGGACTAGCGGTTTCCAACTCCTACAATGAGCAGTTCTTC. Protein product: CASSRTPGLAVSNSYNEQFF.

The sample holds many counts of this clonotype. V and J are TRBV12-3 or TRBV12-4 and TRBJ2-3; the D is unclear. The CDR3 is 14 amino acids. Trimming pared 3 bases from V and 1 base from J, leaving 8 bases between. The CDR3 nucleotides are TGTGCCAGCAGTTTCGATGTTGGCACAGATACGCAGTATTTT. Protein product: CASSFDVGTDTQYF.

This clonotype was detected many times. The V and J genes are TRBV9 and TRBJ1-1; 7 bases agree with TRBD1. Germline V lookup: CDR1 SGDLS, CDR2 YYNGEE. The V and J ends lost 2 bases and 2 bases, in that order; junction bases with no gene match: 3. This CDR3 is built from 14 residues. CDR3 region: CASSVTGTNTEAFF. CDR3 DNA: TGTGCCAGCAGCGTGACAGGGACCAACACTGAAGCTTTCTTT.

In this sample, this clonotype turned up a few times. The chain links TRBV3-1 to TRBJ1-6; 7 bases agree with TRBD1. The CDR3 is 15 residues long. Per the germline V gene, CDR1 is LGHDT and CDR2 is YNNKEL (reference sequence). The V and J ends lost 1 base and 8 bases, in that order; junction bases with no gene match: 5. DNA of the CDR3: TGTGCCAGCAGCCAAGTGCAGGGGGGAGATTCACCCCTCCACTTT. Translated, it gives CASSQVQGGDSPLHF.

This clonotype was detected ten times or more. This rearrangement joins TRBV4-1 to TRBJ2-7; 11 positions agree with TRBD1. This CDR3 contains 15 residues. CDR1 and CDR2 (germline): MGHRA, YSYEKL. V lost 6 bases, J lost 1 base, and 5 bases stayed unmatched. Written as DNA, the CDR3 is TGCGCCAGCAGTCGGGGACAGGGGGTGTCCTACGAGCAGTACTTC. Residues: CASSRGQGVSYEQYF.

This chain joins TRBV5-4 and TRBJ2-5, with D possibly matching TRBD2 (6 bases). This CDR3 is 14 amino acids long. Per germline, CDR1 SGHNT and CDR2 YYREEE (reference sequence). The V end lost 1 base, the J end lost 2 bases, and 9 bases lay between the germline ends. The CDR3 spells CASSLRLEQETQYF. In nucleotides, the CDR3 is TGTGCCAGCAGCTTGAGACTAGAACAAGAGACCCAGTACTTC.

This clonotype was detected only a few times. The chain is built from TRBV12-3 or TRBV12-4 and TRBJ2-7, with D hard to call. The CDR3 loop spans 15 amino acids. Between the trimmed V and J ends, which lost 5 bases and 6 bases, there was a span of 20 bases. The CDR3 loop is CASSEPTRRPAEQYF. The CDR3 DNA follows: TGTGCCAGCAGTGAACCGACAAGAAGGCCGGCCGAGCAGTACTTC.

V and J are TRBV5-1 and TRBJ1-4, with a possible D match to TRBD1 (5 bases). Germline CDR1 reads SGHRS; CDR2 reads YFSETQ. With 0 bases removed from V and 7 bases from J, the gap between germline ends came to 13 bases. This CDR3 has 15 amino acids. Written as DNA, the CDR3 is TGCGCCAGCAGCTTGGGGGCAGGGAGAGGTGAAAAACTGTTTTTT. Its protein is CASSLGAGRGEKLFF.

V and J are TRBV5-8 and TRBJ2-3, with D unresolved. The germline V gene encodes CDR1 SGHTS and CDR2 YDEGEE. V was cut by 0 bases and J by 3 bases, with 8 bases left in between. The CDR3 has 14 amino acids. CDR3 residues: CASSLGAPTDTQYF. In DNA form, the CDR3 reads TGTGCCAGCAGCTTGGGGGCGCCTACAGATACGCAGTATTTT.

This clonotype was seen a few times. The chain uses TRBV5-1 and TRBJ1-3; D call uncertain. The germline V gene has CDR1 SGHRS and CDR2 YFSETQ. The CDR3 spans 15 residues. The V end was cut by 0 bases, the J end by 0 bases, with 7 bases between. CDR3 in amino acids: CASSLEATSGNTIYF. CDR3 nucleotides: TGCGCCAGCAGCTTGGAGGCCACCTCTGGAAACACCATATATTTT.

CDR3 region: CAISLTGGDNSPLHF. The DNA of the CDR3 is TGTGCCATCAGTCTTACAGGGGGCGATAATTCACCCCTCCACTTT. The genes are TRBV10-3 and TRBJ1-6; 9 positions match TRBD1. The V segment lost 5 bases and the J segment 5 bases; nucleotides outside the gene matches: 4. Per the germline V gene, CDR1 is ENHRY and CDR2 is SYGVKD. This CDR3 has 15 amino acids.

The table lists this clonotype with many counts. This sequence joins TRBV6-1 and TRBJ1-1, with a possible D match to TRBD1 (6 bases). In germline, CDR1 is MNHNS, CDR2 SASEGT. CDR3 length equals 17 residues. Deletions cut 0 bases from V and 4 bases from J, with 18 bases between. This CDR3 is CASSEALQRGLGTEAFF. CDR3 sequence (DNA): TGTGCCAGCAGTGAAGCGCTTCAGCGGGGGCTGGGCACTGAAGCTTTCTTT.

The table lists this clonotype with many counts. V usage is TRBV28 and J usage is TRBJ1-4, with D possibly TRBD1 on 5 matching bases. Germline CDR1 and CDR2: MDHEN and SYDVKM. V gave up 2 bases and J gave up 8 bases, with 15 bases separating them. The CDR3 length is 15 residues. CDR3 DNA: TGTGCCAGCAGTTTAATCGCAGGGAGCGGAGAAAAACTGTTTTTT. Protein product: CASSLIAGSGEKLFF. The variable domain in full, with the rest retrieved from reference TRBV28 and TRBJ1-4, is DVKVTQSSRYLVKRTGEKVFLECVQDMDHENMFWYRQDPGLGLRLIYFSYDVKMKEKGDIPEGYSVSREKKERFSLILESASTNQTSMYLCASSLIAGSGEKLFFGSGTQLSVL.

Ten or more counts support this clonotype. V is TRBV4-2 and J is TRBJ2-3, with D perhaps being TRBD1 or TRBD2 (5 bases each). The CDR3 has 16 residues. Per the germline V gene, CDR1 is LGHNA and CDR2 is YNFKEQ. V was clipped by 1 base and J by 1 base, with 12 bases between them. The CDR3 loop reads CASSQGLRGRTDTQYF. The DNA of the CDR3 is TGTGCCAGCAGCCAAGGTCTGAGGGGCCGCACAGATACGCAGTATTTT.

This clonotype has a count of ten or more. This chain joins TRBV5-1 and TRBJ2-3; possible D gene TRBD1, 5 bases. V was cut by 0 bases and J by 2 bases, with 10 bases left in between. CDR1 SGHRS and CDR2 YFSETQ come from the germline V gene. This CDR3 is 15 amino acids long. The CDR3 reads CASSLDDRSTDTQYF. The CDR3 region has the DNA TGCGCCAGCAGCTTGGACGACAGATCCACAGATACGCAGTATTTT.

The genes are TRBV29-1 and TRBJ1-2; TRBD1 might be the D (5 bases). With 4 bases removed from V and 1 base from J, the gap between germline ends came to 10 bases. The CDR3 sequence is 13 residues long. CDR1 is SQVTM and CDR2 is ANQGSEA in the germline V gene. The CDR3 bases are TGCAGCGTTGGGGGTGGGGGTAACTATGGCTACACCTTC. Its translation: CSVGGGGNYGYTF. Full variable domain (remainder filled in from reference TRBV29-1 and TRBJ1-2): SAVISQKPSRDICQRGTSLTIQCQVDSQVTMMFWYRQQPGQSLTLIATANQGSEATYESGFVIDKFPISRPNLTFSTLTVSNMSPEDSSIYLCSVGGGGNYGYTFGSGTRLTVV.

CDR3 region: CSARAWDNSYNEQFF. CDR3 nucleotides: TGCAGTGCTAGAGCTTGGGACAACTCCTACAATGAGCAGTTCTTC. The chain employs TRBV20-1 and TRBJ2-1, with a tentative D call TRBD1 (6 bases). There are 15 residues in the CDR3. V gave up 1 base and J gave up 0 bases, with 10 bases separating them. Germline CDR1 is DFQATT and CDR2 is SNEGSKA (reference sequence).

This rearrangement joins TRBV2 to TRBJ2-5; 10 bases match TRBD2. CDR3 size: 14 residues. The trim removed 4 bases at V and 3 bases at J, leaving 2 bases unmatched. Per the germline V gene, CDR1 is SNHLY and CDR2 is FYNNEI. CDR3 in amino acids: CASSAGLAEETQYF. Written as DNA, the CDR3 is TGTGCCAGCAGTGCCGGACTAGCGGAAGAGACCCAGTACTTC.

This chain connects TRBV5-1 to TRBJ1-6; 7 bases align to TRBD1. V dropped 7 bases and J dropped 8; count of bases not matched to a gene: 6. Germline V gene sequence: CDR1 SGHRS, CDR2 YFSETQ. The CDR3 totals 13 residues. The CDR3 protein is CASAGQVDSPLHF. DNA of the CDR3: TGCGCCAGCGCCGGACAGGTCGATTCACCCCTCCACTTT.

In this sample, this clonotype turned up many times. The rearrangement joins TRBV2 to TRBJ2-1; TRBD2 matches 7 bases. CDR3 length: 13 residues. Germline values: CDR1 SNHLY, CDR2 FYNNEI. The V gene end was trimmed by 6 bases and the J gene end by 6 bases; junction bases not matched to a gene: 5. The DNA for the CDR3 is TGTGCCAGCAGCGGACTAGTGAGCAATGAGCAGTTCTTC. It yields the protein CASSGLVSNEQFF. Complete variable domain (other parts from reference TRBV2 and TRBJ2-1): EPEVTQTPSHQVTQMGQEVILRCVPISNHLYFYWYRQILGQKVEFLVSFYNNEISEKSEIFDDQFSVERPDGSNFTLKIRSTKLEDSAMYFCASSGLVSNEQFFGPGTRLTVL.

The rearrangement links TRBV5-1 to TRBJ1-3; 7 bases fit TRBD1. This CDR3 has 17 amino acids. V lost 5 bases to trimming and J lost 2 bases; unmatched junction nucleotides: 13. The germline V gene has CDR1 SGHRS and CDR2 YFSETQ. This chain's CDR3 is CASSPGTASFTGNTIYF. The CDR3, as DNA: TGCGCCAGCAGTCCCGGGACAGCCTCTTTTACTGGAAACACCATATATTTT.

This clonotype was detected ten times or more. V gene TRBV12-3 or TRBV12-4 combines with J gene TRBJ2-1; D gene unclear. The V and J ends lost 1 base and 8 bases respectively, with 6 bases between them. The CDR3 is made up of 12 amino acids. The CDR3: CASSLGTDEQFF. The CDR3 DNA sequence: TGTGCCAGCAGTTTAGGTACCGATGAGCAGTTCTTC.

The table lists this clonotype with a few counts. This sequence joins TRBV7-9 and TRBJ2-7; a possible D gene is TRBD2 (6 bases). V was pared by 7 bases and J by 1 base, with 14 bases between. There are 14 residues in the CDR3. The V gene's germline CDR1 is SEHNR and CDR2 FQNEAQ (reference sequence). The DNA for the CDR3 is TGTGCCAGCAACCCTTTAGCGGCATCCTACGAGCAGTACTTC. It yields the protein CASNPLAASYEQYF.